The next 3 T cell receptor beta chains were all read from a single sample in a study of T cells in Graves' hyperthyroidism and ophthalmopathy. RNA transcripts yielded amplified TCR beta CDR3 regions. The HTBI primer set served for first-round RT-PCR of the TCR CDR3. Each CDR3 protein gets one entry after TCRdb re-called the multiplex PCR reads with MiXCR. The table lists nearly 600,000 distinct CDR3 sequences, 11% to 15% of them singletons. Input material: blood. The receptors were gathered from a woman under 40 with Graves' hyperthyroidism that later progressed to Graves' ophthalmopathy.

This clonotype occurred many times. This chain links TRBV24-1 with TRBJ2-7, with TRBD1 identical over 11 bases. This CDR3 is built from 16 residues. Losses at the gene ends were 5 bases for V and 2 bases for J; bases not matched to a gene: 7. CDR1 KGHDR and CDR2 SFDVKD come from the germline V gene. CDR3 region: CATSATPGQGAYEQYF. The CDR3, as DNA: TGTGCCACCAGTGCCACGCCGGGACAGGGGGCCTACGAGCAGTACTTC.

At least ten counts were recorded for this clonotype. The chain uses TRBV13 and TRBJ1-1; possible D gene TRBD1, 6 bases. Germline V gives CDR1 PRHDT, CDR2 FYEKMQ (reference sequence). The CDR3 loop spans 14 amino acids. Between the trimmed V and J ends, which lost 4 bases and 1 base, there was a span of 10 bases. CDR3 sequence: CASSSIQGNTEAFF. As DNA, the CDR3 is TGTGCCAGCAGCTCGATACAGGGGAACACTGAAGCTTTCTTT.

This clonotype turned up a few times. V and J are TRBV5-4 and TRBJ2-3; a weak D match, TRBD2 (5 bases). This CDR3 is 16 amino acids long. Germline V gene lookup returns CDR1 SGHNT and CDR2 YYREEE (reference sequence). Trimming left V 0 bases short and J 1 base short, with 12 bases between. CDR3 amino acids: CASSLVRGSGTDTQYF. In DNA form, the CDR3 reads TGTGCCAGCAGCTTGGTCCGGGGAAGTGGCACAGATACGCAGTATTTT.